A selection of T cell receptor beta chains follows, all from one sample in a study. Clones were read by immunoSEQ multiplex PCR, and TCRdb kept only the in-frame ones, dropping some. The repertoire includes around 50,000 clones, approximately 95% of them detected once, and roughly 10% sits in the top ten. The sequenced sample consisted of PBMCs. Source of these receptors: a man aged 35 to 55 with rheumatoid arthritis. Each CDR3 is given with its conserved first and last residue. Each record gives: CDR3 DNA, CDR3 protein, J gene, V gene, D gene, clone size. A D gene is named only where the DNA matches it firmly. Some rows have no size entry. The others give once, few or many, or a class for an expanded clone.

TGTGCCAGCTCACTCGCCCAGGCTCCCCTCTCTGGAAACACCATATATTTT CASSLAQAPLSGNTIYF TRBJ1-3 TRBV18 - -
TGTGCCAGCAGCTTAGACGACAGGGGGAGTTACGAGCAGTACTTC CASSLDDRGSYEQYF TRBJ2-7 TRBV7-6 TRBD1 -
TGTGCCAGCTCACCACCCGGCATCCGGGGGTCTAATGAAAAACTGTTTTTT CASSPPGIRGSNEKLFF TRBJ1-4 TRBV18 - -
TGTGCCAGCAGCTGGGGAGGAGGAAACACCATATATTTT CASSWGGGNTIYF TRBJ1-3 TRBV2 - -
TGTGCCAGCAGTTTATCAAGATGGTCCTACGAGCAGTACTTC CASSLSRWSYEQYF TRBJ2-7 TRBV27 - -
TGTGCCAGCAGCAAAGCGAGGGGTAGGGGCACTGAAGCTTTCTTT CASSKARGRGTEAFF TRBJ1-1 TRBV21-1 - -
TGTGCCAGCAGCGTGGTCTTAGGGGACTCCGATACGCAGTATTTT CASSVVLGDSDTQYF TRBJ2-3 TRBV9 - -
TGCGCCAGCAGCCCCAGAGGGGTGAACTATGGCTACACCTTC CASSPRGVNYGYTF TRBJ1-2 TRBV5-1 - -
TGTGCCATCAGTGAGACTGCTAGCGGGAGAGAGACCCAGTACTTC CAISETASGRETQYF TRBJ2-5 TRBV10-3 TRBD2 -
TGTGCCAGCAAATTCGTAGGGGGAGGGACTGAAAAACTGTTTTTT CASKFVGGGTEKLFF TRBJ1-4 TRBV6-6 - -
TGTGCCAGCAGTTTTTATCCCGACGGGGATCAGCCCCAGCATTTT CASSFYPDGDQPQHF TRBJ1-5 TRBV28 - -
TGTGCCAGCAGCTTGCCGGGACAGAGGATCTCCGGGGAGCTGTTTTTT CASSLPGQRISGELFF TRBJ2-2 TRBV7-9 TRBD1 -
TGCAGTGCTAGCGTCTCCTACGAGCAGTACTTC CSASVSYEQYF TRBJ2-7 TRBV20-1 - -
TGTGCCAGCAGCCCGGGGGGCAATCAGCCCCAGCATTTT CASSPGGNQPQHF TRBJ1-5 TRBV5-5 - once
TGCGCCAGCAGCTTGGTTCAGAAGAACACCGGGGAGCTGTTTTTT CASSLVQKNTGELFF TRBJ2-2 TRBV5-1 - once
TGTGCCAGCAGCCCCAGACCTGGCAGCTACGAGCAGTACTTC CASSPRPGSYEQYF TRBJ2-7 TRBV7-2 - -
TGTGCCAGCAGCCAAGTTCTGGGACAGGGGAATATCTATGGCTACACCTTC CASSQVLGQGNIYGYTF TRBJ1-2 TRBV3-1/TRBV3-2 TRBD1 -
TGTGCCAGCAGCCCCGGGGGACTGACAGATACGCAGTATTTT CASSPGGLTDTQYF TRBJ2-3 TRBV7-2 - -
TGTGCCAGCAGCTCCCCACGGGAACAAGATACGCAGTATTTT CASSSPREQDTQYF TRBJ2-3 TRBV7-3 - -
TGCGCCAGCAGCCGGGACAGTCAAGAGACCCAGTACTTC CASSRDSQETQYF TRBJ2-5 TRBV4-1 TRBD1 once
TGTGCCACCAGTAGCCCGGTGAATGAGCAGTTCTTC CATSSPVNEQFF TRBJ2-1 TRBV24-1 - -
TGCAGTGCTAGTCAATTTACAGGGGCCCAAAGCAATCAGCCCCAGCATTTT CSASQFTGAQSNQPQHF TRBJ1-5 TRBV20-1 TRBD1 -
TGTGCCAGCAGTGATGCAGGGAAGATTGCCGGGGAGCTGTTTTTT CASSDAGKIAGELFF TRBJ2-2 TRBV6-1 - -
TGTGCCAGCAGCTTGTTAGCGTCCGGGGAGCTGTTTTTT CASSLLASGELFF TRBJ2-2 TRBV5-5 - -
TGTGCCAGCATTGCGGATCACTCTGGAAACACCATATATTTT CASIADHSGNTIYF TRBJ1-3 TRBV6-5 - -
TGTGCCAGCACAGCTTCCCCGGGCTATGGCTACACCTTC CASTASPGYGYTF TRBJ1-2 TRBV6-5 - -
TGCAGTGTCGGGATTGAGACCCAGTACTTC CSVGIETQYF TRBJ2-5 TRBV20-1 - -
TGTGCCTGGACTCCGGACAGGGGGTTCGAGCAGTACTTC CAWTPDRGFEQYF TRBJ2-7 TRBV30 TRBD1 -
TGTGCCACCTTAGCGGGAGAGGCCAAAAACATTCAGTACTTC CATLAGEAKNIQYF TRBJ2-4 TRBV6-5 TRBD2 -
TGTGCCAGCAGCAGAACGGGACGGCTCGGGATTGAGACCCAGTACTTC CASSRTGRLGIETQYF TRBJ2-5 TRBV7-3 - -
TGTGCCAGCAGCCCGCAGCCTAGACAGGGATGCTACGAGCAGTACTTC CASSPQPRQGCYEQYF TRBJ2-7 TRBV21-1 - -
TGCGCCAGCAGCTGGGGACAGGGGAGGAACACTGAAGCTTTCTTT CASSWGQGRNTEAFF TRBJ1-1 TRBV5-1 TRBD1 -
TGTGCCAGCAGCTTAAAAGGGGGGAATGAGCAGTTCTTC CASSLKGGNEQFF TRBJ2-1 TRBV7-3 - -
TGTGCCAGCAGCCAAGCCGACAGTAGAGAATCGGGCTACACCTTC CASSQADSRESGYTF TRBJ1-2 TRBV4-2 - -
TGTGCCAGCAGCCCCCAGGGTGAGACCCAGTACTTC CASSPQGETQYF TRBJ2-5 TRBV7-8 - -
TGTGCCAGCAGCCAAATCACTAGCGGGGGCTCCTACAATGAGCAGTTCTTC CASSQITSGGSYNEQFF TRBJ2-1 TRBV3-1/TRBV3-2 TRBD2 -
TGTGCCAGCAGCTTGTTCGGGACCCAGGTAGCTTTCTTT CASSLFGTQVAFF TRBJ1-1 TRBV7-2 - -
TGTGCCAGCAGCTTCGGCTCCCCGAACACCGGGGAGCTGTTTTTT CASSFGSPNTGELFF TRBJ2-2 TRBV7-2 - -
TGCGCCAGCAGCCATCGGACAGGGGAGGGTCAGCCCCAGCATTTT CASSHRTGEGQPQHF TRBJ1-5 TRBV4-3 TRBD1 -
TGTGCCAGCAGCGAGGGGCAGGGAAGCACAGATACGCAGTATTTT CASSEGQGSTDTQYF TRBJ2-3 TRBV6-4 - few
TGTGCCAGTAGTATGGGTCCGGGGAACACTGAAGCTTTCTTT CASSMGPGNTEAFF TRBJ1-1 TRBV19 - -
TGCAGCGCCAGGATCGGGACAGGGGGTGGTCAGCCCCAGCATTTT CSARIGTGGGQPQHF TRBJ1-5 TRBV29-1 TRBD1 -
TGTGCCATCAGCGCCCCAGGGGGCTCCTACAATGAGCAGTTCTTC CAISAPGGSYNEQFF TRBJ2-1 TRBV10-3 TRBD1 -
TGTGCCAGCTCATCGGGACAGGGGGCTAAGGATCAGCCCCAGCATTTT CASSSGQGAKDQPQHF TRBJ1-5 TRBV18 TRBD1 -
TGTGCCAGTACCGGGACCCCCGGGAGCTCCTATAATTCACCCCTCCACTTT CASTGTPGSSYNSPLHF TRBJ1-6 TRBV19 - -
TGTGCCAGCAGTGATTACTTCGCAACTAATGAAAAACTGTTTTTT CASSDYFATNEKLFF TRBJ1-4 TRBV25-1 - -
TGTGCCACCGGACTAGCGGGAGACACCGGGGAGCTGTTTTTT CATGLAGDTGELFF TRBJ2-2 TRBV10-3 TRBD2 -
TGCAGTGCTAGTGGGTCGGGCAATCAGCCCCAGCATTTT CSASGSGNQPQHF TRBJ1-5 TRBV20-1 - -
TGTGCCAGCAGCTCTGCCCCGGGACAGGGCTACGAGCAGTACTTC CASSSAPGQGYEQYF TRBJ2-7 TRBV11-2 TRBD1 -
TGTGCCAGTACCGAGGTGTGGGGCTTCCAGGCCACCGGGGAGCTGTTTTTT CASTEVWGFQATGELFF TRBJ2-2 TRBV19 - once
TGCGCCAGCAGTGAAGGGACAGGGGGCAAAAACATTCAGTACTTC CASSEGTGGKNIQYF TRBJ2-4 TRBV10-1 TRBD1 -
TGTGCCAGCAGTTTCGGGGGAGGCACTGAAGCTTTCTTT CASSFGGGTEAFF TRBJ1-1 TRBV27 - -
TGTGCCAGCTCAGGATTATGGGAGGCGGCCACAGATACGCAGTATTTT CASSGLWEAATDTQYF TRBJ2-3 TRBV28 - -